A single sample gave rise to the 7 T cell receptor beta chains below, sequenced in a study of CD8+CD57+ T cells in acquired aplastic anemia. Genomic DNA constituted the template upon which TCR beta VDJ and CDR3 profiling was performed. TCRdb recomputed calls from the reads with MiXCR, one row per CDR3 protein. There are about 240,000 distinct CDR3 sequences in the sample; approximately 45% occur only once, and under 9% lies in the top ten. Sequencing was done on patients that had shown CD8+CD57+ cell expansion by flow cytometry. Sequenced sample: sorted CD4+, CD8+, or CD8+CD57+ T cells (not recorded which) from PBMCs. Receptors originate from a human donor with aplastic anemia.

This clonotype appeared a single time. CDR3 sequence: CSARGQAGTSGRIDNETQYF. CDR3 DNA: TGCAGTGCTCGAGGGCAGGCTGGGACTAGCGGGAGGATCGACAATGAGACCCAGTACTTC. The chain links TRBV20-1 to TRBJ2-5; 15 bases are a match to TRBD2. V lost 5 bases, J lost 5 bases, and 21 bases stayed unmatched. Germline-derived CDR1 and CDR2 are DFQATT and SNEGSKA (reference sequence). The CDR3 runs to 20 residues.

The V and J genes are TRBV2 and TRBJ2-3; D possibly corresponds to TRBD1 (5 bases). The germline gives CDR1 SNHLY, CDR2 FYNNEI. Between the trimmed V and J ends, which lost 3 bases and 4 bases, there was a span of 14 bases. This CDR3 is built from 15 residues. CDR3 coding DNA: TGTGCCAGCAGTGATAATCTTCCAGGGTCAGATACGCAGTATTTT. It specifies CASSDNLPGSDTQYF.

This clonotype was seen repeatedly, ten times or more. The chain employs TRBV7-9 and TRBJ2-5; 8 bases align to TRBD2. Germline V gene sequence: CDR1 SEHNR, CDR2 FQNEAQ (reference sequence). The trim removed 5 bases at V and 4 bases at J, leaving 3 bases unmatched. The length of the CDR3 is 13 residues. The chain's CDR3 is CASSHLAGETQYF. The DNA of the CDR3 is TGTGCCAGCAGCCATCTAGCGGGAGAGACCCAGTACTTC.

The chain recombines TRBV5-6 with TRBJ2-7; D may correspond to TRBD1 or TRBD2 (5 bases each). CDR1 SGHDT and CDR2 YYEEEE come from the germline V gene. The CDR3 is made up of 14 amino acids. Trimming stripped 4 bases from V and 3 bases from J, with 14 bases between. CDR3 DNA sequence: TGTGCCAGCAGCGTGGGACGGAGACACTACGAGCAGTACTTC. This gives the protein CASSVGRRHYEQYF.

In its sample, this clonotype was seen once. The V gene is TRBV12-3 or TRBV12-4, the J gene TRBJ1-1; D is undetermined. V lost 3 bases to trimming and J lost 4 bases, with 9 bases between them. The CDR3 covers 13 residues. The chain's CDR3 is CASSFGLGTEAFF. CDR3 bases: TGTGCCAGCAGTTTCGGGTTGGGCACTGAAGCTTTCTTT.

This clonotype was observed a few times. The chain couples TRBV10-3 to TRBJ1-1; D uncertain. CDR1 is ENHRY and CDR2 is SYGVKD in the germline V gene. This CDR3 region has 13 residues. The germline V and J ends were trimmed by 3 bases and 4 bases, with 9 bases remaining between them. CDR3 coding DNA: TGTGCCATCAGTGACAGGAGTGGCACTGAAGCTTTCTTT. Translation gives CAISDRSGTEAFF.

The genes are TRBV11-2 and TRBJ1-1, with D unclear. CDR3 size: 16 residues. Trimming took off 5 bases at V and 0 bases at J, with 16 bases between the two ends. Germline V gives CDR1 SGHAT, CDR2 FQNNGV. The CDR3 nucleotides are TGTGCCAGCAGCCAAGGGTCCGGAGGACTGAACACTGAAGCTTTCTTT. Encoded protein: CASSQGSGGLNTEAFF.